This T cell receptor beta chain is drawn from a study of Graves' ophthalmopathy and Graves' hyperthyroidism. A duration under 3 months, NOSPECS ≥4, CAS ≥3 and moderate-to-severe activity characterized the donors with ophthalmopathy. CDR1 GTSNPN and CDR2 SVGIG come from the germline V gene (reference sequence). V lost 3 bases and J 8 bases, leaving 22 bases between the germline ends. The CDR3 consists of 15 residues. This clonotype has at least ten counts. Beta-chain TCR CDR3 regions were amplified from RNA transcripts. First-round RT-PCR with HTBI primers preceded a second-round multiplex PCR. MiXCR, applied by TCRdb to the multiplex PCR reads, yields one record per CDR3 protein. The sample includes 200,000 to 250,000 distinct CDR3 sequences, 20% to 25% seen only once; the top ten take 35% to 55%.

The source of this sequence is a woman aged 45-65 years with Graves' ophthalmopathy. The chain links TRBV30 to TRBJ1-2; a possible D gene is TRBD1 (5 bases). The sequenced material came from peripheral blood. In DNA, the CDR3 is TGTGCCTGGAGCCTACTCCGAGGGACGAAGGGAGGCTACACCTTC. Translating it yields CAWSLLRGTKGGYTF. The whole variable domain, remainder taken from reference TRBV30 and TRBJ1-2, is SQTIHQWPATLVQPVGSPLSLECTVEGTSNPNLYWYRQAAGRGLQLLFYSVGIGQISSEVPQNLSASRPQDRQFILSSKKLLLSDSGFYLCAWSLLRGTKGGYTFGSGTRLTVV.